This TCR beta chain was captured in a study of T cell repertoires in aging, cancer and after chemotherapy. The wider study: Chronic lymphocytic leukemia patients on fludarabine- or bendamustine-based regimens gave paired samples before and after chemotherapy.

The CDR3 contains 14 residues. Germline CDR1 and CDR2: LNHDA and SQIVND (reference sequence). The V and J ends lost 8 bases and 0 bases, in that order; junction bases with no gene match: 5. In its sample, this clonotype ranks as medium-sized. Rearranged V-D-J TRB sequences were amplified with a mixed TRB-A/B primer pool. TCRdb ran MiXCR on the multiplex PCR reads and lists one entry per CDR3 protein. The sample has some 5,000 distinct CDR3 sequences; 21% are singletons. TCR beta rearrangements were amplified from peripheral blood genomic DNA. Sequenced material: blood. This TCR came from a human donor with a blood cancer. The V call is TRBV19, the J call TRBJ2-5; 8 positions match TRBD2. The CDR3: CASSSGGHQETQYF. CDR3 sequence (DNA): TGTGCCAGTTCGAGCGGGGGCCACCAAGAGACCCAGTACTTC.